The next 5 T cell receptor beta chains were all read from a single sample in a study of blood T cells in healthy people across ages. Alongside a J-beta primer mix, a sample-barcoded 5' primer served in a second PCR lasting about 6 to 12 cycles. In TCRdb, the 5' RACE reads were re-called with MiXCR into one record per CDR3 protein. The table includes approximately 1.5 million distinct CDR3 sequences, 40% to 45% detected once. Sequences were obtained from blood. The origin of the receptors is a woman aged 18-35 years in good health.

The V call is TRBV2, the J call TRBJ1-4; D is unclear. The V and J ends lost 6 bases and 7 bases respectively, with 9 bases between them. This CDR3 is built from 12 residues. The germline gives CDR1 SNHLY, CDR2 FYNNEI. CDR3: CASRGSSEKLFF. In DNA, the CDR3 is TGTGCCAGCAGGGGGTCCAGTGAAAAACTGTTTTTT.

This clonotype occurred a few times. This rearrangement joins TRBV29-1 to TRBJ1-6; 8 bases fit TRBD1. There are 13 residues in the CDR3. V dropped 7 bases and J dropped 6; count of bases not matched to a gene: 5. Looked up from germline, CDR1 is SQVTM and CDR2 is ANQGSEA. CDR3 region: CSAGQGGNSPLHF. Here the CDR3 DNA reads TGCAGCGCCGGACAGGGCGGTAATTCACCCCTCCACTTT.

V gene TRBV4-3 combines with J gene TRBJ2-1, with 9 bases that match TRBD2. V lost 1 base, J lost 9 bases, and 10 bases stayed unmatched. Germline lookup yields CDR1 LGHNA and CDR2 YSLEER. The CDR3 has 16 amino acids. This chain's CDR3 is CASSQARLAGSFEQFF. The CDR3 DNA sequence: TGCGCCAGCAGCCAAGCGCGTCTAGCGGGGAGTTTTGAGCAGTTCTTC.

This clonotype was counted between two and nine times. The CDR3 nucleotides read TGTGCCAGCAGCTTACACGTCGGACTAGGGTCTGAGCAGTTCTTC. Protein sequence: CASSLHVGLGSEQFF. This chain uses TRBV7-3 with TRBJ2-1, with 7 bases that match TRBD2. Germline V gene lookup returns CDR1 SGHTA and CDR2 FQGTGA. Trimming took 2 bases from V and 9 from J; bases not matched to a gene: 10. The CDR3 covers 15 residues.

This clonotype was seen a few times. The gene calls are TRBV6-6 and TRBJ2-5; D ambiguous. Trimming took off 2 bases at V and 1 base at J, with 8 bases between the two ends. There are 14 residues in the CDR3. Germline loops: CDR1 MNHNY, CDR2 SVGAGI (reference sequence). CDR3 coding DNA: TGTGCCAGCAGTTACCCGGACGTCCAAGAGACCCAGTACTTC. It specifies CASSYPDVQETQYF.